Given below is one T cell receptor (beta chain) in context. This clonotype was counted only a few times. The antigen it recognizes is unknown. Base-call qualities are not available, and no considerably larger clone is one nucleotide away. Via the germline V gene, CDR1 is SGHVS and CDR2 FQNEAQ. From cysteine to phenylalanine, the CDR3 is 14 amino acids long. Of the read, only the CDR3 DNA is kept; its 42 bases are in frame from base 1. V is pared back by 4 bases and J by 3 bases, with 13 bases lying between the germline termini. The source of the sample is a study of T-cell memory formation after mild COVID-19 (dated by TCRdb to the early 2020s). In the study overall: TCR sequence clusters from the two donors were largely donor specific. Longitudinal TCRalpha and TCRbeta repertoire sequencing tracked T-cell clones expanding and contracting after mild COVID-19 in a couple of donors. The cohort comprised two young, previously healthy adult volunteers, one female and one male. Findings and caveats that apply to the study as a whole: From day 15 to 85, contracting clones showed balanced CD4/CD8 phenotypes, whereas a second wave of clones that expanded from day 15 to 37 leaned towards CD4+. SARS-CoV-2 specificity was not confirmed for the second-wave clones peaking on day 37. Contracting CD4+ clones turned up mainly in the CM and EM memory subsets, whereas EMRA was where CD8+ clones were enriched. Some responding clones were detected in pre-infection memory, suggesting pre-existing cross-reactive memory T cells joined the SARS-CoV-2 response. The study covered only two mild cases, and larger cohorts including severe cases with pre-infection samples were considered necessary.

Ficoll-Paque density gradient centrifugation was the method used to isolate PBMCs. Sequencing relied on an Illumina NovaSeq 6000. Using 5'RACE with constant-segment primers, TCRalpha and TCRbeta cDNA libraries were constructed, with sample barcodes and unique molecular identifiers added in the process. Trizol reagent was used to extract RNA from every sample. Library amplification was performed in two PCR steps, and a second sample barcode and Illumina TruSeq adapters were introduced in the second step. Sequencing of the libraries was done on an Illumina NovaSeq, producing 2 x 150 bp paired-end reads. The source study handled its data this way. Reads were demultiplexed and collapsed into UMI-guided consensus sequences with migec v1.2.7. Using mixcr v2.1.11, UMI consensuses were aligned to TRA and TRB V and J templates and then assembled into clonotypes. Expanded or contracted clonotypes were those called significant by both edgeR and NoisET, with noise models trained on biological replicates. edgeR calls used a false discovery rate-adjusted p below 0.01 and a log2 fold-change threshold of 1. As an exploratory analysis of dynamics, max-normalized trajectories of the 1000 most abundant clonotypes were examined with PCA combined with hierarchical clustering. Each responding clone was given a CD4 or CD8 phenotype based on the CD4+ and CD8+ repertoires, which had been sequenced separately. TCRdb cleaned the public reads at Q25 with fastp, built clones with MiXCR and kept in-frame beta chains. Identical CDR3 proteins give one entry, which carries the most common genes and DNA. TCRdb, not the original authors, processed these V and J calls. This sample comprises roughly 100,000 distinct CDR3 sequences, around 15% of them detected only once. Jointly, the top ten make up 28% of the sample.

The rearranged segments are TRBV7-8 and TRBJ2-7, with a weak D call of TRBD2 (5 bases match). This sequence originates from an adult woman who had mild COVID-19 (a few samples of this study predate the infection). The sample titles of this study are shuffled in the database, so cell type and time point are left out; the donor was told from shared clones. Specimen: PBMCs or a T cell subset sorted from them (not recorded which). The CDR3 sequence is CASSSRVGFYEQYF. The nucleotide sequence reads TGTGCCAGCAGCTCGCGGGTAGGGTTCTACGAGCAGTACTTC.